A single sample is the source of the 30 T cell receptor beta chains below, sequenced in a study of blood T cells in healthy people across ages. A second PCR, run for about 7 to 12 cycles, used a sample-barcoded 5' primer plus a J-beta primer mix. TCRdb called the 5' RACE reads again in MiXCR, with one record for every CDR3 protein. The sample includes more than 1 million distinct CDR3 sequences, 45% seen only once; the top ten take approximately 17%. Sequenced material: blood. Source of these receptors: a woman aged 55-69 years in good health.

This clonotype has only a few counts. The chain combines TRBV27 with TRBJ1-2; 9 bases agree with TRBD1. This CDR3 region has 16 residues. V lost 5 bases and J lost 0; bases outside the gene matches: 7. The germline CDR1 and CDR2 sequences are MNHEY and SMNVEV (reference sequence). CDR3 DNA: TGTGCCAGCAGTAGGACAGGGGAGCCAACTAACTATGGCTACACCTTC. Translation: CASSRTGEPTNYGYTF.

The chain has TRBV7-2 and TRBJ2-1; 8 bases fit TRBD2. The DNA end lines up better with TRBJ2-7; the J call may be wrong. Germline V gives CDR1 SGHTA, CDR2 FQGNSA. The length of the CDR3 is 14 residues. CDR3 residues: CASSSSGSNNEQYF. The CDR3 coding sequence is TGTGCCAGCAGCTCAAGCGGGAGCAACAATGAGCAGTACTTC.

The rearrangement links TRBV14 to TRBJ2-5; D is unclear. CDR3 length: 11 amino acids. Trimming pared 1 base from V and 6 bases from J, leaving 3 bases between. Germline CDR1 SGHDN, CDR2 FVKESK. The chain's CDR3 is CASSQGKTQYF. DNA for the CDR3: TGTGCCAGCAGCCAAGGGAAGACCCAGTACTTC.

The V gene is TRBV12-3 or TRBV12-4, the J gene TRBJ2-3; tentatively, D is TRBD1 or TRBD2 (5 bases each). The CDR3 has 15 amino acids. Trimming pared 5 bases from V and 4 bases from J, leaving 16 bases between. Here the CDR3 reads CASSLRDVGADTQYF. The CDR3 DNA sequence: TGTGCCAGCAGTCTCCGGGACGTCGGCGCAGATACGCAGTATTTT.

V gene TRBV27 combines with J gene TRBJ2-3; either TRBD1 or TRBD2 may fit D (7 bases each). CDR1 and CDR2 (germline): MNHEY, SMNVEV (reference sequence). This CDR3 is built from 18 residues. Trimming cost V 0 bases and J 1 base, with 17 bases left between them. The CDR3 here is CASSLSGEGRGRTDTQYF. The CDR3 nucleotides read TGTGCCAGCAGTTTATCGGGGGAGGGGAGGGGGCGCACAGATACGCAGTATTTT.

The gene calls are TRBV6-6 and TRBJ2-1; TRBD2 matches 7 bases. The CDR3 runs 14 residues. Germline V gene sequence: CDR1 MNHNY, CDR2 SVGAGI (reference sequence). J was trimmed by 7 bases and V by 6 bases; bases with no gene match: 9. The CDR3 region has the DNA TGTGCCAGCAGCAACGGCGGGACTACGAATGAGCAGTTCTTC. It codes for CASSNGGTTNEQFF.

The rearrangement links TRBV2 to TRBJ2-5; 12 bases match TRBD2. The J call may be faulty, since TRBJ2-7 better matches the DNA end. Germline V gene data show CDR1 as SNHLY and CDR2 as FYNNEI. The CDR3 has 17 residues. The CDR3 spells CASSDLSASGRGYEQYF. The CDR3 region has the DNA TGTGCCAGCAGTGACCTCTCGGCTAGCGGGAGGGGATACGAGCAGTACTTC.

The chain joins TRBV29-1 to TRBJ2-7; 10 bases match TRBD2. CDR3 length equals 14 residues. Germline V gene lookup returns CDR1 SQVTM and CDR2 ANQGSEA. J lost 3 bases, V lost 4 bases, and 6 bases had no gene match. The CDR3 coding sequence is TGCAGCGTTGTCCGGACTAGCGGATACTACGAGCAGTACTTC. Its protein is CSVVRTSGYYEQYF.

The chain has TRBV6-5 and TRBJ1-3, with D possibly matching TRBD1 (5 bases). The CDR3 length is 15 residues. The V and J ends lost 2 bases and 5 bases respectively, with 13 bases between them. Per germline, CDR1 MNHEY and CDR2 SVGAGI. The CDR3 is CASSYQGQGRNTIYF. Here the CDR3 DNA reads TGTGCCAGCAGTTACCAGGGCCAGGGCCGAAACACCATATATTTT.

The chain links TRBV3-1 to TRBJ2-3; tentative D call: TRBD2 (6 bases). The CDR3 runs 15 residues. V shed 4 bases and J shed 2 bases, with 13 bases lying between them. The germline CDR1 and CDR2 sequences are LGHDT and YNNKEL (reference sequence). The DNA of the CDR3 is TGTGCCAGCAGCCCCGGGGAGGACGCCACAGATACGCAGTATTTT. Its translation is CASSPGEDATDTQYF.

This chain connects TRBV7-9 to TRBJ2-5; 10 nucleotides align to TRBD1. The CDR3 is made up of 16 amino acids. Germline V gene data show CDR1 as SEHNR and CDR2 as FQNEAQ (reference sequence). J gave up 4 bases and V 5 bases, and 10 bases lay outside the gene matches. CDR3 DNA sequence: TGTGCCAGCAGCCCCCCAGACAGGGGGCAAGTAGAGACCCAGTACTTC. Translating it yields CASSPPDRGQVETQYF.

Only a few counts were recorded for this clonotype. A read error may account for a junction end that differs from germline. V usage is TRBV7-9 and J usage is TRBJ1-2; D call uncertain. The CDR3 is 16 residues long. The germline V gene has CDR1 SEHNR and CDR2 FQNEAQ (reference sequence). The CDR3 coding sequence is TGTGCCAGCAGCCTAGCCAGCGACAATATTAACTATGGCTACACCTTC. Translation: CASSLASDNINYGYTF.

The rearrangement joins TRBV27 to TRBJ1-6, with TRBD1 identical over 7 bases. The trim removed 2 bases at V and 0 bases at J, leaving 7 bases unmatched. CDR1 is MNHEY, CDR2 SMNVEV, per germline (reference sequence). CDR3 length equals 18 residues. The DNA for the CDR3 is TGTGCCAGCAGTTTACGCGGACAGGTGAACTCCTATAATTCACCCCTCCACTTT. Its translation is CASSLRGQVNSYNSPLHF.

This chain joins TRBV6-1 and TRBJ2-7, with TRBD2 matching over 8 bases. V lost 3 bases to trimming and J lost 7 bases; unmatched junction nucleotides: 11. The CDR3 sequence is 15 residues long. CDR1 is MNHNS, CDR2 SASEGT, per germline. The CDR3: CASSDPGRAYNEQYF. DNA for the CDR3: TGTGCCAGCAGTGATCCCGGGAGGGCGTACAATGAGCAGTACTTC.

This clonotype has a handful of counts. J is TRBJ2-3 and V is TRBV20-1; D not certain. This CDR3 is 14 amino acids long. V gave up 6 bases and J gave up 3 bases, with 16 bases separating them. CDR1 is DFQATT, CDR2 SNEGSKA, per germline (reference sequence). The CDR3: CSADLESSTDTQYF. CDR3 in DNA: TGCAGTGCGGACCTTGAAAGTTCGACAGATACGCAGTATTTT.

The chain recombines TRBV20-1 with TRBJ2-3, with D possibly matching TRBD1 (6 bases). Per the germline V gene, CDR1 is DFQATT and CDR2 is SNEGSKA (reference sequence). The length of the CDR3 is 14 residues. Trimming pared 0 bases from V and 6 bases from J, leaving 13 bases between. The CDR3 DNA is TGCAGTGCTAGAGATTGGAGTAGGGGGGATACGCAGTATTTT. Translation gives CSARDWSRGDTQYF.

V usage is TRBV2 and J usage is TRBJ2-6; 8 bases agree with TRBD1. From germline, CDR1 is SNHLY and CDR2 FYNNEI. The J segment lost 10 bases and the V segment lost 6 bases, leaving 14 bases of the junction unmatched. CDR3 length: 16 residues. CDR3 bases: TGTGCCAGCAGACCCCCCGGACAGGGATGGCTGAACGTCCTGACTTTC. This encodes CASRPPGQGWLNVLTF.

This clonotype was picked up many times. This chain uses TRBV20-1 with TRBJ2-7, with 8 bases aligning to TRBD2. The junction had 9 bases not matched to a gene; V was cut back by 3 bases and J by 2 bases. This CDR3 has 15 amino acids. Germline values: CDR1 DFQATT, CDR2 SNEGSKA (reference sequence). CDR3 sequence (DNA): TGCAGTGCTAGTTCGGCTAGCGGGCGCCCCTACGAGCAGTACTTC. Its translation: CSASSASGRPYEQYF.

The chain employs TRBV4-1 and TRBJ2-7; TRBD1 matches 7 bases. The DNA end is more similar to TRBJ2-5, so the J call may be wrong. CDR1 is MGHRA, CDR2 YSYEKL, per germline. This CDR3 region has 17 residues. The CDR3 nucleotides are TGCGCCAGCAGCCAACAGGGGGTAGGGGGAGTGGAACAGACCCAGTACTTC. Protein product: CASSQQGVGGVEQTQYF.

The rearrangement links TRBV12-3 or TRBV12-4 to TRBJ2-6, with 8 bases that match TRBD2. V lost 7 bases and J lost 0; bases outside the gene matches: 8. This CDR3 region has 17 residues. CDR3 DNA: TGTGCCAGCACCGAACTAGCGGTCAACTCTGGGGCCAACGTCCTGACTTTC. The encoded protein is CASTELAVNSGANVLTF.

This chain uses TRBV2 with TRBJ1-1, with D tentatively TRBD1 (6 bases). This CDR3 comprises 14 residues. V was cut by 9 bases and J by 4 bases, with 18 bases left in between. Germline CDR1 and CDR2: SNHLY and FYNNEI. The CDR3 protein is CARTIPGAGTEAFF. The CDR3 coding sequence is TGTGCCAGAACCATACCGGGGGCGGGCACTGAAGCTTTCTTT.

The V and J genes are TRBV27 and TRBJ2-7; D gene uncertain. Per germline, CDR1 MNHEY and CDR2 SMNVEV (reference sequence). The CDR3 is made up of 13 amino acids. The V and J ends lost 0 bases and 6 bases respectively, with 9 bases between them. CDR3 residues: CASSLSAWAEQYF. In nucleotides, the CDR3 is TGTGCCAGCAGTTTATCAGCCTGGGCCGAGCAGTACTTC.

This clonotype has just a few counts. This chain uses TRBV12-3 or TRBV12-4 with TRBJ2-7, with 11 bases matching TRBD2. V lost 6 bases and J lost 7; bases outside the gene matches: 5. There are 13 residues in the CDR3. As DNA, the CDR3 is TGTGCCAGCAGACTAGCGGGAGTAGGGGAGCAGTACTTC. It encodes CASRLAGVGEQYF.

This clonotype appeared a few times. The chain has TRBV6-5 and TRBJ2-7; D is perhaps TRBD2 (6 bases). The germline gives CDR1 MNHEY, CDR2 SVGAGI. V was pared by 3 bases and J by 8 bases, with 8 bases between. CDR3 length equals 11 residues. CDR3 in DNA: TGTGCCAGCAGTTATGGCGGGAAGCAGTACTTC. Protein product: CASSYGGKQYF.

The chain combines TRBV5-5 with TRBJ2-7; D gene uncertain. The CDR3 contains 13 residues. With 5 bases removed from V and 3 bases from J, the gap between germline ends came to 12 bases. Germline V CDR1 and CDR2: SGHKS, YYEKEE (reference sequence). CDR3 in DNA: TGTGCCAGCAGACCGACACCGATCTACGAGCAGTACTTC. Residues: CASRPTPIYEQYF.

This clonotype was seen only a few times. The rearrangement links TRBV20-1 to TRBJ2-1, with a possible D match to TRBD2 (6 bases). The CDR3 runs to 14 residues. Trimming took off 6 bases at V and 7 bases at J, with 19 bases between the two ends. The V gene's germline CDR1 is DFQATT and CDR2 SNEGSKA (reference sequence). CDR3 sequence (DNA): TGCAGTGCGGACCGGGCGGAGGGGAGAAATGAGCAGTTCTTC. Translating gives CSADRAEGRNEQFF.

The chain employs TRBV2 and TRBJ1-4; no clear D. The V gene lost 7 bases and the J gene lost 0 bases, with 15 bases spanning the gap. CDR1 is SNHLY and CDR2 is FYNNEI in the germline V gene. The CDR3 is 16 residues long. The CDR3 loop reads CASKRYAAATNEKLFF. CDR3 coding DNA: TGTGCCAGCAAGCGGTACGCAGCAGCAACTAATGAAAAACTGTTTTTT.

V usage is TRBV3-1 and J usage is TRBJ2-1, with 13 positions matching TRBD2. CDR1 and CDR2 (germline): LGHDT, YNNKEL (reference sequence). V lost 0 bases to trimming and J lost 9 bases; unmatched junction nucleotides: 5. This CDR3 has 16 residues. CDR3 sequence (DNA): TGTGCCAGCAGCCAAGAGACGGGACTAGCGGGAAGTGAGCAGTTCTTC. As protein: CASSQETGLAGSEQFF.

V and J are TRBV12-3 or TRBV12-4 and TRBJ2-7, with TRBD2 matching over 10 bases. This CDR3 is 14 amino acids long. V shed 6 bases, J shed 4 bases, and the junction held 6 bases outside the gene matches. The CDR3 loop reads CASRLLAGSYEQYF. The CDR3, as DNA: TGTGCCAGCAGATTACTAGCGGGATCGTACGAGCAGTACTTC.

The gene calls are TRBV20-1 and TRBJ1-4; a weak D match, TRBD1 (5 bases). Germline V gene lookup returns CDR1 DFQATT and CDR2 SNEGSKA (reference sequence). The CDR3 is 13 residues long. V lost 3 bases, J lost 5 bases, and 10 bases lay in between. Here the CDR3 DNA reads TGCAGTGCTAGGGGACCCTTAAATGAAAAACTGTTTTTT. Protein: CSARGPLNEKLFF.